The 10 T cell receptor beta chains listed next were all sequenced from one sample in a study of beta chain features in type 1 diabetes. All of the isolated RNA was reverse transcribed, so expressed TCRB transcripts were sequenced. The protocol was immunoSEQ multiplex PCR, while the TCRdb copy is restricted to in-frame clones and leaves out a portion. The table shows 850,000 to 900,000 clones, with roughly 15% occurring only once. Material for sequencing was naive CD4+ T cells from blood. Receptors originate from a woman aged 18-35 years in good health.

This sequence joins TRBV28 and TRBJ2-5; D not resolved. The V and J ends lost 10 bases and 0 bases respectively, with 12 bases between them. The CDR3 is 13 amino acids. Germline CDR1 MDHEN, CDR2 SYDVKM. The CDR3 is CATVEFNQETQYF. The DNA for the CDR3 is TGTGCCACCGTCGAGTTTAACCAAGAGACCCAGTACTTC.

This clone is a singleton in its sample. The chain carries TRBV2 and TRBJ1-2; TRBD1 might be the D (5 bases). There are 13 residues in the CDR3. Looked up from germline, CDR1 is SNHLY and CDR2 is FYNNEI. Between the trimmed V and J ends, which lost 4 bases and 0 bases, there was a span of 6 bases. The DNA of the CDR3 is TGTGCCAGCAGTGGACAGCCTAACTATGGCTACACCTTC. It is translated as CASSGQPNYGYTF.

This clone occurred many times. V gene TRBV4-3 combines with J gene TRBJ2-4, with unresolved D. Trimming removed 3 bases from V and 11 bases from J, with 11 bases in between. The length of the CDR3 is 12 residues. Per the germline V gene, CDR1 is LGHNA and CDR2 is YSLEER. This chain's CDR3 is CASSQEDCLQYF. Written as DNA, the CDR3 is TGCGCCAGCAGCCAGGAAGACTGTCTTCAGTACTTC.

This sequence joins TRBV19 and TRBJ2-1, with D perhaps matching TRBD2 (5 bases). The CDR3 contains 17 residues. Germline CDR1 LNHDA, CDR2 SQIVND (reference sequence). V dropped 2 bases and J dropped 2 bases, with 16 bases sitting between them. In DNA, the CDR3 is TGTGCCAGTAGTATACTAGAGGGTGGAGCCACCTACAATGAGCAGTTCTTC. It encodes CASSILEGGATYNEQFF.

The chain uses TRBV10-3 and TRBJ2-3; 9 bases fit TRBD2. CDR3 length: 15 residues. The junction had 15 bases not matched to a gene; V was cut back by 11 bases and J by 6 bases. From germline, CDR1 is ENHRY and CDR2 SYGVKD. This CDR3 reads CAVAATSGYYDTQYF. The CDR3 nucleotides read TGTGCCGTTGCAGCGACTAGCGGCTATTATGATACGCAGTATTTT.

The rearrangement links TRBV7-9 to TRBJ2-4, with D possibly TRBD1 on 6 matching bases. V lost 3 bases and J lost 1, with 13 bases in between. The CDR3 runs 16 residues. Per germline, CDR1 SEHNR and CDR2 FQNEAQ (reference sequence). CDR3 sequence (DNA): TGTGCCAGCAGCTTCTGGGGGCGCGGGGCCAAAAACATTCAGTACTTC. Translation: CASSFWGRGAKNIQYF.

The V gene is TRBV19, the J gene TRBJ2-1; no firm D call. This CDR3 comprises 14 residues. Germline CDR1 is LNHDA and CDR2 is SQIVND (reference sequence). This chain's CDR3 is CATRSRGIYNEQFF. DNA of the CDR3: TGTGCGACCCGTTCCAGAGGAATCTACAATGAGCAGTTCTTC.

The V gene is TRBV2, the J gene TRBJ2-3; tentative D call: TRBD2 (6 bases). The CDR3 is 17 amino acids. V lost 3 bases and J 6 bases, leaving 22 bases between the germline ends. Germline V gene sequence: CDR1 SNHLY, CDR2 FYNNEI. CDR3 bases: TGTGCCAGCAGTGATATAACGGTTACCGGGAGCGGGGATACGCAGTATTTT. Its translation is CASSDITVTGSGDTQYF.

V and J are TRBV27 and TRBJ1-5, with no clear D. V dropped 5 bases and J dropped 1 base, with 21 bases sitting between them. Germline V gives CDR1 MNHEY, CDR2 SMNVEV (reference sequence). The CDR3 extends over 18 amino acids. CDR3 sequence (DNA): TGTGCCAGCAGTCCCCCGAGGAAGAAACGAGAAAGCAATCAGCCCCAGCATTTT. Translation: CASSPPRKKRESNQPQHF.

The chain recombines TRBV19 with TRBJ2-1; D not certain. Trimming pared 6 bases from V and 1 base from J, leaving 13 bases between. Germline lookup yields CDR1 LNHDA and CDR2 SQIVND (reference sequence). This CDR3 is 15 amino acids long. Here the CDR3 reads CASSATVLSYNEQFF. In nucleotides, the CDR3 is TGTGCCAGTAGCGCCACAGTACTATCCTACAATGAGCAGTTCTTC. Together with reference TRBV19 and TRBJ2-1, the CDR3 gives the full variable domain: DGGITQSPKYLFRKEGQNVTLSCEQNLNHDAMYWYRQDPGQGLRLIYYSQIVNDFQKGDIAEGYSVSREKKESFPLTVTSAQKNPTAFYLCASSATVLSYNEQFFGPGTRLTVL.